One and the same sample provided the 21 T cell receptor beta chains below, sequenced in a study of CD8 T cells in Susac syndrome. The RNA input was roughly 0.45 to 1 ug, and it was reverse transcribed with random hexamers. TCRdb re-called the immunoSEQ multiplex PCR reads with MiXCR, one entry per CDR3 protein. The table shows about 150,000 distinct CDR3 sequences, with 95% occurring only once. The sample consisted of CD8+ T cells from PBMCs. All receptors derive from a human donor with multiple sclerosis.

The CDR3, as DNA: TGTGCCATCAGTTCGGCCGCGGGGTACGAGCAGTACGTC. This codes for CAISSAAGYEQYV. This chain links TRBV10-3 with TRBJ2-7; TRBD2 is a possible D gene (6 bases). Looked up from germline, CDR1 is ENHRY and CDR2 is SYGVKD. V lost 5 bases and J lost 4, with 12 bases in between. The CDR3 runs to 13 residues.

The gene calls are TRBV24-1 and TRBJ2-5; maybe TRBD2 (5 bases). The CDR3 is 13 residues long. The V and J ends lost 4 bases and 5 bases respectively, with 10 bases between them. Germline V gives CDR1 KGHDR, CDR2 SFDVKD. Written as DNA, the CDR3 is TGTGCCACCAGTGACCGGACTCATGAGACCCAGTACTTC. Protein: CATSDRTHETQYF.

This sequence joins TRBV29-1 and TRBJ2-6; possible D gene TRBD2, 7 bases. Trimming shortened V by 0 bases and J by 0 bases, and 18 bases separated the two germline ends. This CDR3 contains 19 residues. CDR1 and CDR2 from the germline V gene are SQVTM and ANQGSEA. Here the CDR3 DNA reads TGCAGCGTTGAAGAGAGGGAGGGGGACCGGATCTCTGGGGCCAACGTCCTGACTTTC. Protein: CSVEEREGDRISGANVLTF. Drawing the rest from reference TRBV29-1 and TRBJ2-6, the complete variable domain is SAVISQKPSRDICQRGTSLTIQCQVDSQVTMMFWYRQQPGQSLTLIATANQGSEATYESGFVIDKFPISRPNLTFSTLTVSNMSPEDSSIYLCSVEEREGDRISGANVLTFGAGSRLTVL.

This chain joins TRBV3-1 and TRBJ2-4; D may correspond to TRBD1 or TRBD2 (6 bases each). Germline CDR1 LGHDT, CDR2 YNNKEL (reference sequence). V was clipped by 4 bases and J by 1 base, with 11 bases between them. The CDR3 is 15 amino acids. CDR3 amino acids: CASSRLGGAKNIQYF. The CDR3, as DNA: TGTGCCAGCAGCCGACTAGGGGGGGCCAAAAACATTCAGTACTTC.

CDR3 nucleotide sequence: TGCAGCGTTGAAGTAGAAGTGACCGGGGGGCCGTCCTACGAGCAGTACTTC. Translated: CSVEVEVTGGPSYEQYF. The rearrangement uses TRBV29-1 and TRBJ2-7, with TRBD2 as a possible D gene (7 bases). Germline lookup yields CDR1 SQVTM and CDR2 ANQGSEA. V lost 1 base to trimming and J lost 1 base, with 20 bases between them. The CDR3 spans 17 residues.

The rearrangement joins TRBV13 to TRBJ2-2, with 8 bases aligning to TRBD1. V lost 1 base, J lost 6 bases, and 1 base stayed unmatched. There are 14 residues in the CDR3. Germline CDR1 is PRHDT and CDR2 is FYEKMQ (reference sequence). CDR3 protein: CASSLADRAGELFF. CDR3 DNA sequence: TGTGCCAGCAGCTTAGCGGACAGGGCCGGGGAGCTGTTTTTT.

The CDR3 region has the DNA TGTGCCAGCAGTTTTGAGGACGGGGGTAGCTCACCCCTCCACTTT. Translated: CASSFEDGGSSPLHF. The chain carries TRBV12-3 or TRBV12-4 and TRBJ1-6; a possible D gene is TRBD1 (5 bases). The V end lost 3 bases, the J end lost 10 bases, and 16 bases lay between the germline ends. This CDR3 has 15 amino acids.

The chain links TRBV29-1 to TRBJ2-7; no reliable D call. The CDR3 loop spans 15 amino acids. Trimming stripped 2 bases from V and 5 bases from J, with 19 bases between. CDR1 and CDR2 (germline): SQVTM, ANQGSEA. As DNA, the CDR3 is TGCAGCGTTGAACAAGAAGGTGGGGTCCCTAACGAGCAGTACTTC. Translated: CSVEQEGGVPNEQYF.

The genes are TRBV20-1 and TRBJ1-2; the D gene is possibly TRBD1 (5 bases). Germline V lookup: CDR1 DFQATT, CDR2 SNEGSKA (reference sequence). CDR3 length: 14 amino acids. V shed 6 bases and J shed 10 bases, with 24 bases lying between them. CDR3 sequence reads: CSARSEAGRIDYTF. CDR3 coding DNA: TGCAGTGCCCGATCGGAAGCAGGGAGGATTGACTACACCTTC.

J is TRBJ2-2 and V is TRBV29-1; D gene uncertain. V gave up 3 bases and J gave up 4 bases, with 3 bases separating them. Germline lookup yields CDR1 SQVTM and CDR2 ANQGSEA. The CDR3 has 11 amino acids. For the CDR3, the DNA is TGCAGCGTTGACACCACCGGGGAGCTGTTTTTT. Its protein is CSVDTTGELFF.

CDR3 bases: TGCAGTGCTGGGGACAGGGGGGTTTGGTATGGCTACACCTTC. As protein: CSAGDRGVWYGYTF. The V call is TRBV20-1, the J call TRBJ1-2; 11 nucleotides agree with TRBD1. The V gene end was trimmed by 5 bases and the J gene end by 5 bases; junction bases not matched to a gene: 7. The CDR3 totals 14 residues. Germline V gene data show CDR1 as DFQATT and CDR2 as SNEGSKA (reference sequence).

This clonotype was detected once. For the CDR3, the DNA is TGCAGCGTTCATCAGAAGAACACCGGGGAGCTGTTTTTT. Protein: CSVHQKNTGELFF. This chain links TRBV29-1 with TRBJ2-2; no firm D call. CDR3 length: 13 residues. The germline V gene encodes CDR1 SQVTM and CDR2 ANQGSEA. Trimming cost V 5 bases and J 1 base, with 8 bases left between them.

V gene TRBV27 combines with J gene TRBJ2-7; TRBD2 might be the D (7 bases). V lost 6 bases, J lost 3 bases, and 18 bases lay in between. The CDR3 has 15 amino acids. Germline-derived CDR1 and CDR2 are MNHEY and SMNVEV (reference sequence). CDR3 protein: CASSLGWGGHYEQYF. The CDR3 nucleotides read TGTGCCAGCAGCCTAGGATGGGGGGGGCACTACGAGCAGTACTTC.

V gene TRBV6-2 or TRBV6-3 combines with J gene TRBJ2-3, with 10 nucleotides matching TRBD2. V lost 7 bases, J lost 3 bases, and 7 bases stayed unmatched. Germline CDR1 reads MNHEY; CDR2 reads SVGEGT. The CDR3 runs 15 residues. CDR3 sequence (DNA): TGTGCCAGCATCAGGAGGACTAGCGGAACAGATACGCAGTATTTT. It translates to CASIRRTSGTDTQYF.

This clonotype occurred once. The chain combines TRBV29-1 with TRBJ1-1, with no clear D. With 1 base removed from V and 1 base from J, the gap between germline ends came to 4 bases. Germline-derived CDR1 and CDR2 are SQVTM and ANQGSEA. The CDR3 contains 12 residues. CDR3: CSVEGPNTEAFF. As DNA, the CDR3 is TGCAGCGTTGAAGGCCCGAACACTGAAGCTTTCTTT.

This clonotype came up once. V and J are TRBV4-2 and TRBJ2-6; D possibly corresponds to TRBD1 (5 bases). Trimming pared 5 bases from V and 1 base from J, leaving 12 bases between. The CDR3 spans 16 residues. Germline assignment: CDR1 LGHNA and CDR2 YNFKEQ. The CDR3 DNA sequence: TGTGCCAGCAGCTGGGGCAGCCGTTCTGGGGCCAACGTCCTGACTTTC. Amino acid sequence: CASSWGSRSGANVLTF.

The chain links TRBV27 to TRBJ2-7; D unclear. Trimming left V 3 bases short and J 2 bases short, with 8 bases between. CDR1 and CDR2 from the germline V gene are MNHEY and SMNVEV (reference sequence). CDR3 length: 13 amino acids. The CDR3 bases are TGTGCCAGCAGTTTCGGTGTAGCCTACGAGCAGTACTTC. Protein: CASSFGVAYEQYF.

A single count supports this clonotype. This chain uses TRBV29-1 with TRBJ1-4; TRBD1 matches 7 bases. V lost 5 bases to trimming and J lost 0 bases; unmatched junction nucleotides: 0. This CDR3 contains 13 residues. The germline CDR1 and CDR2 sequences are SQVTM and ANQGSEA. CDR3 DNA: TGCAGCGTTACAGGGGCAACTAATGAAAAACTGTTTTTT. This codes for CSVTGATNEKLFF.

The genes are TRBV29-1 and TRBJ1-2; tentatively, D is TRBD1 (5 bases). CDR3 length: 13 amino acids. Trimming stripped 7 bases from V and 6 bases from J, with 18 bases between. Germline V gene sequence: CDR1 SQVTM, CDR2 ANQGSEA. This CDR3 reads CSAEVGGRNGYTF. DNA for the CDR3: TGCAGCGCCGAGGTCGGGGGAAGGAATGGCTACACCTTC.

The rearrangement links TRBV2 to TRBJ2-3, with D possibly being TRBD1 (5 bases). V lost 3 bases, J lost 0 bases, and 7 bases lay in between. This CDR3 is 14 amino acids long. The germline CDR1 and CDR2 sequences are SNHLY and FYNNEI. The CDR3 sequence: CASSDAGSTDTQYF. CDR3 in DNA: TGTGCCAGCAGTGACGCAGGGAGCACAGATACGCAGTATTTT.

This chain connects TRBV7-3 to TRBJ1-2; D gene uncertain. This CDR3 is 13 amino acids long. The V gene lost 2 bases and the J gene lost 7 bases, with 11 bases spanning the gap. The germline CDR1 and CDR2 sequences are SGHTA and FQGTGA. The CDR3 here is CASSLDVRSGYTF. The CDR3, as DNA: TGTGCCAGCAGCTTAGACGTCCGCAGTGGCTACACCTTC.